This T cell receptor (beta chain) stems from a study of blood T cell repertoires in COVID-19. About the research overall: Donors in the United States, Italy and Spain gave samples during acute or convalescent COVID-19. The analysed material was cDNA or gDNA that came from T cells, B-cell-depleted T cells, or PBMCs.

The CDR3 consists of 16 residues. Deletions cut 0 bases from V and 3 bases from J, with 12 bases between. Germline V gene lookup returns CDR1 LGHDT and CDR2 YNNKEL (reference sequence). Study processing details: Amplification with reference gene primers provided the estimates of nucleated cell counts. Method: immunoSEQ multiplex PCR; TCRdb's copy keeps in-frame clones and lacks some. The V and J calls and clone size are taken from that table; D and trimming were inferred from the DNA. The data contain around 180,000 clones, under 85% of them singletons. The sequence came from a human donor in a cohort sampled during active COVID-19. The sequenced sample consisted of peripheral blood. The chain recombines TRBV3-1 (or the pseudogene TRBV3-2) with TRBJ2-1; possible D gene TRBD1, 7 bases. CDR3 bases: TGTGCCAGCAGCCAAGACCAGGGGGGTCTCTACAATGAGCAGTTCTTC. It specifies CASSQDQGGLYNEQFF.